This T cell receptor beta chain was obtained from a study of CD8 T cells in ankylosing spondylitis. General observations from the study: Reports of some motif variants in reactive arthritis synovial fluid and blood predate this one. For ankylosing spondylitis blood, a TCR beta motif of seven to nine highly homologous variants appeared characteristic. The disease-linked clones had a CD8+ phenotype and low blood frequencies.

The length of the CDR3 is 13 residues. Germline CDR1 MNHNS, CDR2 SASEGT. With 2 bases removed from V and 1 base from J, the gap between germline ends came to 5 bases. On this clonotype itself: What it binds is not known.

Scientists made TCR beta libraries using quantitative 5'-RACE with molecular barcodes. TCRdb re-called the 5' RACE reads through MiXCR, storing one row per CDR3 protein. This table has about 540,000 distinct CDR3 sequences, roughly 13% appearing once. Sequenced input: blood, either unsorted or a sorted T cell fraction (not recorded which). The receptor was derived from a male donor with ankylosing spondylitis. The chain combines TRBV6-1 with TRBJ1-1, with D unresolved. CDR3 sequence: CASSEQENTEAFF. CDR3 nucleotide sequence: TGTGCCAGCAGTGAACAGGAGAACACTGAAGCTTTCTTT.